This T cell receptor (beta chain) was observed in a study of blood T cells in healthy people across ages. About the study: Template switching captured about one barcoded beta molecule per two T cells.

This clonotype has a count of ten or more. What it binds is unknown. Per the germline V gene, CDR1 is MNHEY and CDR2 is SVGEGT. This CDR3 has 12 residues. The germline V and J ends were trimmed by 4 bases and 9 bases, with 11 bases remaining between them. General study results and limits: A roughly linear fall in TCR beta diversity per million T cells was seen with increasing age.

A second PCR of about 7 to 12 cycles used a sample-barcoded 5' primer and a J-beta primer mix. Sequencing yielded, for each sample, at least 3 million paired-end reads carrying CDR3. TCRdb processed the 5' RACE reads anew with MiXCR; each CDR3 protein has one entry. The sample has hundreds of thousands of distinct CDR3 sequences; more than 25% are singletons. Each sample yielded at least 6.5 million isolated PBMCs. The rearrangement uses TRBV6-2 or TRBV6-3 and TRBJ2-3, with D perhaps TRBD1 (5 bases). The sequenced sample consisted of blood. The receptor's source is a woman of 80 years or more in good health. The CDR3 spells CASSLGPQTQYF. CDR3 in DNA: TGTGCCAGCAGTTTGGGGCCACAGACGCAGTATTTT.